The TCR beta chain described here comes from a study of blood T cell repertoires in COVID-19. Study at large: Samples of COVID-19 (acute and convalescent) were obtained from the United States, Italy and Spain. Nucleic acid was either cDNA or gDNA, and it came from T cells, B-cell-depleted T cells, or PBMCs.

V dropped 0 bases and J dropped 6 bases, with 11 bases sitting between them. Germline CDR1 reads MGHDK; CDR2 reads SYGVNS. The length of the CDR3 is 15 residues. Profiled with immunoSEQ multiplex PCR; TCRdb holds only in-frame clones, not every one. The table shows a few hundred thousand clones, with 70% to 90% occurring only once. The specimen was peripheral blood. The rearrangement joins TRBV25-1 to TRBJ2-2; TRBD2 is a possible D gene (7 bases). The TCR sequence derives from a woman in her 30s who had recovered from COVID-19. CDR3: CASSEYGGAPGELFF. In nucleotides, the CDR3 is TGTGCCAGCAGTGAATATGGGGGGGCCCCCGGGGAGCTGTTTTTT.